Following are 11 T cell receptor beta chains from one sample sequenced in a study of T cells in Graves' hyperthyroidism and ophthalmopathy. Researchers amplified the TCR beta CDR3 regions from RNA transcripts. Carried out on the TCR CDR3, a first-round RT-PCR used the HTBI primer set. TCRdb analysed the multiplex PCR reads with MiXCR anew, one entry per CDR3 protein. The sample lists some 300,000 distinct CDR3 sequences, about 15% seen once, with around 34% in the top ten. Sequencing was performed on blood. The receptors were gathered from a man aged 25 to 40 with Graves' hyperthyroidism.

The chain is built from TRBV6-2 or TRBV6-3 and TRBJ1-2; D possibly corresponds to TRBD1 (6 bases). The CDR3 extends over 15 amino acids. V dropped 4 bases and J dropped 0 bases, with 12 bases sitting between them. CDR1 and CDR2 from the germline V gene are MNHEY and SVGEGT. CDR3 region: CASSSQGIANYGYTF. The CDR3 DNA follows: TGTGCCAGCAGTTCCCAGGGGATAGCTAACTATGGCTACACCTTC.

In the case of this clonotype: Being one base from a much bigger clone, this may be a read error. In this CDR3 the conserved last residue, phenylalanine or tryptophan, is missing, so a read error is likely. This chain connects TRBV7-8 to TRBJ1-1, with D tentatively TRBD1 (5 bases). Per the germline V gene, CDR1 is SGHVS and CDR2 is FQNEAQ. CDR3 length: 15 residues. V lost 1 base, J lost 4 bases, and 13 bases lay in between. Here the CDR3 reads CASSLEVAGGTEAFL. The CDR3 region has the DNA TGTGCCAGCAGCTTAGAAGTCGCGGGGGGCACTGAAGCTTTCCTT.

This clonotype was observed many times. This chain joins TRBV12-3 or TRBV12-4 and TRBJ2-5; 7 bases line up with TRBD2. V was clipped by 3 bases and J by 0 bases; unmatched bases: 10. CDR3 length equals 17 residues. The CDR3 nucleotides are TGTGCCAGCAGTTTGGGTCCCCAGCGGGGTTACCAAGAGACCCAGTACTTC. Protein: CASSLGPQRGYQETQYF.

The chain's CDR3 is CASTLTGTEAFF. CDR3 DNA: TGTGCCAGCACCCTTACGGGCACTGAAGCTTTCTTT. This sequence joins TRBV12-3 or TRBV12-4 and TRBJ1-1; D gene uncertain. CDR3 length: 12 amino acids. V gave up 7 bases and J gave up 4 bases, with 10 bases separating them.

CDR3 nucleotides: TGTGCCTGGGGGACACCAAGGGCGACTTTCTTT. Its protein product is CAWGTPRATFF. The chain combines TRBV30 with TRBJ1-1, with D perhaps matching TRBD1 (6 bases). With 5 bases removed from V and 12 bases from J, the gap between germline ends came to 16 bases. The CDR3 totals 11 residues. Germline CDR1 GTSNPN, CDR2 SVGIG (reference sequence).

This clonotype was seen at least ten times. The rearrangement links TRBV6-1 to TRBJ2-1; perhaps D is TRBD1 or TRBD2 (5 bases each). Germline CDR1 is MNHNS and CDR2 is SASEGT. The CDR3 has 14 amino acids. V lost 8 bases to trimming and J lost 2 bases, with 13 bases between them. CDR3 DNA: TGTGCCAGCTTTAGGGACGGGACCTACAATGAGCAGTTCTTC. Its protein is CASFRDGTYNEQFF.

This clonotype was observed many times. The V call is TRBV20-1, the J call TRBJ2-5, with D perhaps TRBD1 (6 bases). This CDR3 comprises 15 residues. Germline lookup yields CDR1 DFQATT and CDR2 SNEGSKA (reference sequence). The germline V and J ends were trimmed by 5 bases and 14 bases, with 30 bases remaining between them. CDR3 bases: TGCAGTGCTGCCCCCCCCTCAGGGGCGCTTCGGTCTGTCTACTTC. Amino acids: CSAAPPSGALRSVYF.

This clonotype was counted a few times. The chain combines TRBV11-2 with TRBJ2-5, with 10 bases aligning to TRBD2. The germline gives CDR1 SGHAT, CDR2 FQNNGV. V shed 10 bases, J shed 0 bases, and the junction held 17 bases outside the gene matches. The CDR3 has 18 residues. The CDR3 here is CANPGQREGLSYQETQYF. The CDR3, as DNA: TGTGCCAACCCGGGTCAGCGGGAGGGCCTTTCCTACCAAGAGACCCAGTACTTC.

Points on this clonotype: A much larger clone lies one base from this, so it may be a read error. This chain links TRBV20-1 with TRBJ1-1, with 7 positions matching TRBD1. Germline loops: CDR1 DFQATT, CDR2 SNEGSKA (reference sequence). V lost 3 bases to trimming and J lost 7 bases; unmatched junction nucleotides: 5. The CDR3 has 12 amino acids. Written as DNA, the CDR3 is TGCAGTGCTAGGGAGGGGGCGGATGAAGCTTTCTTT. Translation: CSAREGADEAFF.

At least ten counts were recorded for this clonotype. This rearrangement joins TRBV5-1 to TRBJ2-1; D might be TRBD2 (6 bases). Looked up from germline, CDR1 is SGHRS and CDR2 is YFSETQ. Trimming shortened V by 2 bases and J by 7 bases, and 16 bases separated the two germline ends. This CDR3 region has 15 residues. The CDR3 protein is CASSLVTGTLNEQFF. The CDR3 DNA follows: TGCGCCAGCAGCTTAGTTACCGGGACTCTGAATGAGCAGTTCTTC.

This sequence joins TRBV20-1 and TRBJ2-2; D gene unclear. The CDR3 sequence is 13 residues long. V lost 5 bases and J 7 bases, leaving 14 bases between the germline ends. Germline CDR1 DFQATT, CDR2 SNEGSKA (reference sequence). CDR3 DNA: TGCAGTGCTCACTTGTCTTACAGCGGGGAGCTGTTTTTT. Translated, it gives CSAHLSYSGELFF.